This T cell receptor (beta chain) comes out of a study of ipilimumab plus nivolumab after autologous stem cell transplantation. Turning to the study itself: Patients received a median of roughly 5 ipilimumab and eight or nine nivolumab doses. Study observations and caveats: Per the authors, repertoire, Treg and microbiota data justify further study.

Repertoires were generated with immunoSEQ multiplex PCR, while TCRdb's copy carries only in-frame clones and drops some. The data contain 15,000 to 20,000 clones, almost 80% of them singletons. Trimming stripped 3 bases from V and 1 base from J, with 9 bases between. The CDR3 consists of 14 residues. Germline V gene sequence: CDR1 KGHSH, CDR2 LQKENI. Comment on this clone: Its target is not known.

Starting 14 to 28 days after autologous transplant, ipilimumab 1 mg/kg was given. V usage is TRBV18 and J usage is TRBJ2-5; the D gene is possibly TRBD1 (5 bases). This TCR came from a male donor with diffuse large B-cell lymphoma. Sequences were derived from PBMCs, sampled in a trial of ipilimumab plus nivolumab as post-transplant consolidation. The CDR3 DNA sequence: TGTGCCAGCTCACCGGACACTTTCCAAGAGACCCAGTACTTC. It specifies CASSPDTFQETQYF.